The sequence of this T cell receptor beta chain was determined in a study of CD8+CD57+ T cells in acquired aplastic anemia. Per the germline V gene, CDR1 is LGHNA and CDR2 is YNFKEQ. Germline trimming cut 0 bases from V and 0 bases from J; bases unmatched to any gene: 2. CDR3 length equals 16 residues. Using genomic DNA as the template, TCR beta VDJ and CDR3 profiling was carried out. TCRdb redid the calling of the reads with MiXCR, one entry per CDR3 protein. The sample consists of some 170,000 distinct CDR3 sequences, 71% of them appearing once. This clonotype has a count of ten or more. Sequenced patients had shown CD8+CD57+ cell expansion by flow cytometry.

J is TRBJ1-5 and V is TRBV4-2, with 7 bases fitting TRBD1. This sequence was found in a human donor with aplastic anemia. Sequenced sample: sorted CD4+, CD8+, or CD8+CD57+ T cells (not recorded which) from PBMCs. This chain's CDR3 is CASSQEQGNSNQPQHF. The CDR3 DNA reads TGTGCCAGCAGCCAAGAACAGGGGAATAGCAATCAGCCCCAGCATTTT.